This T cell receptor beta chain was sequenced for a study of vaccination effects on CD4 cells after COVID-19. This CDR3 is 13 amino acids long. Germline CDR1 is SNHLY and CDR2 is FYNNEI. Trimming removed 8 bases at V and 3 bases at J, with 11 bases between. The data were produced by immunoSEQ multiplex PCR, yet TCRdb's version contains in-frame clones alone and is incomplete. This sample has tens of thousands of clones, with approximately 84% found just once. About this clone: Its specificity is unknown.

Sequencing followed a ViraFEST assay step that expanded antigen-specific CD4+ T cells with viral peptide pools. Investigators separated out CD4+ T cells once less than 11 days of culture had passed. Each participant was given two doses of one vaccine (BNT162b2 or mRNA-1273). The authors exchanged half the medium for IL-2 medium on days 3 and 7. This chain joins TRBV2 and TRBJ1-5; unclear D gene. This receptor was taken from a human donor who received a COVID-19 vaccine. Some clones in this sample may be carry-over from other donors' samples. Sample: CD4+ T cells from PBMCs cultured with HCoV-NL63 spike peptides, taken after COVID-19 vaccination. CDR3 loop: CASAERLNQPQHF. Here the CDR3 DNA reads TGTGCCAGCGCTGAACGGCTCAATCAGCCCCAGCATTTT.